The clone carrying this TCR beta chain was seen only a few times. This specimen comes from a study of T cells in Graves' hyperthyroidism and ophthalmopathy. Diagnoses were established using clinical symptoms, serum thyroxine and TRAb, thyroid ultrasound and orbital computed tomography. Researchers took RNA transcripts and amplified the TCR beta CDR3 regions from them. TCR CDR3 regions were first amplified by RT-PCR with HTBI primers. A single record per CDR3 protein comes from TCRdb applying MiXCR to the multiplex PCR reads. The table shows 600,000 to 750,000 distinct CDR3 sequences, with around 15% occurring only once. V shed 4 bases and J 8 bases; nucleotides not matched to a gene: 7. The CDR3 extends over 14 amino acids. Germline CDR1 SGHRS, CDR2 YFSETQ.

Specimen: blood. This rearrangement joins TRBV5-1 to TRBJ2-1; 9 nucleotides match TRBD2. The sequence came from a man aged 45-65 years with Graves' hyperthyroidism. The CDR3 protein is CASSTGLARDEQFF. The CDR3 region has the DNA TGCGCCAGCAGCACTGGACTAGCGAGGGATGAGCAGTTCTTC.